The rows below give T cell receptor beta chains drawn from one sample of a study of OX40 agonist ivuxolimab in advanced cancers. Sequencing used immunoSEQ multiplex PCR; TCRdb keeps in-frame clones, though not all of them. The profile shows about 46,000 clones, approximately 91% of them singletons. This specimen consisted of CD4+ or CD8+ T cells sorted from blood, obtained in a trial of the OX40 agonist ivuxolimab. The receptors were sampled from an adult with an advanced solid tumor such as melanoma, head and neck, liver or kidney cancer. The CDR3 runs from the conserved cysteine through the conserved F or W. The D gene is left open where the match is weak. Not every row has a clone size; where given, it reads once, few, many or a size class.

>TRBJ2-3|TRBV7-2|TRBD2|.|17
CASSLASSGFSTDTQYF
TGTGCCAGCAGCTTAGCGTCTAGCGGGTTTAGCACAGATACGCAGTATTTT
>TRBJ1-1|TRBV10-3|.|.|15
CAISLKPGPNTEAFF
TGTGCCATCAGTTTAAAACCGGGACCAAACACTGAAGCTTTCTTT
>TRBJ2-1|TRBV9|TRBD1|.|12
CASSGQGNEQFF
TGTGCCAGCAGCGGACAGGGGAATGAGCAGTTCTTC
>TRBJ2-4|TRBV30|.|.|15
CAWKVSGWIKNIQYF
TGTGCCTGGAAAGTCAGCGGTTGGATCAAAAACATTCAGTACTTC
>TRBJ2-3|TRBV5-1|.|.|14
CASSLDSSTDTQYF
TGCGCCAGCAGCTTGGATTCCAGCACAGATACGCAGTATTTT
>TRBJ2-1|TRBV5-6|.|.|11
CASSLNNEQFF
TGTGCCAGCAGCTTGAACAATGAGCAGTTCTTC
>TRBJ1-4|TRBV11-2|TRBD1|.|14
CASSPGGGDEKLFF
TGTGCCAGCAGCCCAGGGGGAGGTGATGAAAAACTGTTTTTT
>TRBJ2-7|TRBV9|TRBD2|.|16
CASSVGPSGGNYEQYF
TGTGCCAGCAGCGTAGGACCCAGCGGGGGCAACTACGAGCAGTACTTC
>TRBJ1-5|TRBV27|.|.|14
CASSLTGFGQPQHF
TGTGCCAGCAGTTTAACGGGTTTCGGACAGCCCCAGCATTTT
>TRBJ2-1|TRBV11-3|.|few|15
CASSSHPGLSNEQFF
TGTGCCAGCAGCTCCCATCCGGGCCTCAGCAATGAGCAGTTCTTC
>TRBJ1-4|TRBV15|TRBD1|.|16
CATSSGLDRLNEKLFF
TGTGCCACCAGCAGCGGTTTGGACAGGCTTAATGAAAAACTGTTTTTT
>TRBJ1-2|TRBV10-3|TRBD1|.|16
CAISGGTGGPNYGYTF
TGTGCCATCAGTGGTGGGACAGGGGGCCCGAACTATGGCTACACCTTC
>TRBJ1-4|TRBV27|.|once|13
CASSLALGEKLFF
TGTGCCAGCAGTTTAGCCCTTGGGGAAAAACTGTTTTTT
>TRBJ1-5|TRBV15|TRBD1|.|13
CATSGGTDQPQHF
TGTGCCACCAGCGGTGGGACAGACCAGCCCCAGCATTTT
>TRBJ1-5|TRBV10-2|.|.|14
CASSAQGFNQPQHF
TGCGCCAGCAGCGCCCAGGGATTCAATCAGCCCCAGCATTTT
>TRBJ1-1|TRBV6-1|.|.|16
CASSEAVKGVWTEAFF
TGTGCCAGCAGTGAAGCAGTAAAGGGGGTTTGGACTGAAGCTTTCTTT
>TRBJ2-7|TRBV6-1|TRBD1|.|14
CALRRGQDSYEQYF
TGTGCCCTCCGACGGGGACAGGACTCCTACGAGCAGTACTTC
>TRBJ1-4|TRBV2|.|once|15
CASSESGGEREKLFF
TGTGCCAGCAGTGAATCGGGGGGCGAGAGGGAAAAACTGTTTTTT
>TRBJ1-4|TRBV2|TRBD1|.|14
CASSGGTVGEKLFF
TGTGCCAGCAGTGGGGGGACAGTCGGGGAAAAACTGTTTTTT
>TRBJ2-5|TRBV19|TRBD1|.|16
CASSIRRDRGEETQYF
TGTGCCAGTAGTATCCGAAGGGACAGGGGGGAAGAGACCCAGTACTTC
>TRBJ1-2|TRBV28|TRBD1|.|15
CASSPATGTTYGYTF
TGTGCCAGCAGTCCGGCGACAGGGACAACCTATGGCTACACCTTC
>TRBJ2-5|TRBV15|.|.|15
CATSRDMGGWETQYF
TGTGCCACCAGCAGAGATATGGGGGGCTGGGAGACCCAGTACTTC
>TRBJ1-2|TRBV7-2|.|.|15
CASSLVGGGGQGYTF
TGTGCCAGCAGCTTAGTGGGAGGGGGAGGTCAAGGCTACACCTTC
>TRBJ1-1|TRBV4-3|.|.|14
CASSQAQGNTEAFF
TGCGCCAGCAGCCAAGCACAGGGGAACACTGAAGCTTTCTTT
>TRBJ2-7|TRBV13|.|.|13
CASSFGQTYEQYF
TGTGCCAGCAGCTTCGGACAAACCTACGAGCAGTACTTC
>TRBJ1-5|TRBV7-9|TRBD1|few|13
CASSATGGQPQHF
TGTGCCAGCAGCGCGACAGGGGGTCAGCCCCAGCATTTT
>TRBJ2-7|TRBV7-2|TRBD2|.|17
CASSLSSFGGMAYEQYF
TGTGCCAGCAGCTTATCTTCTTTCGGGGGGATGGCCTACGAGCAGTACTTC
>TRBJ2-1|TRBV9|.|.|11
CASSTEYEQFF
TGTGCCAGCAGCACAGAGTATGAGCAGTTCTTC
>TRBJ2-1|TRBV11-2|TRBD1|.|13
CASTRTGYNEQFF
TGTGCCAGCACCAGGACAGGGTATAATGAGCAGTTCTTC
>TRBJ2-1|TRBV2|TRBD2|.|13
CASILAKVNEQFF
TGTGCCAGCATACTAGCGAAAGTCAATGAGCAGTTCTTC
>TRBJ1-1|TRBV28|TRBD1|.|12
CASSQGQGKAFF
TGTGCCAGCAGCCAAGGACAGGGGAAAGCTTTCTTT
>TRBJ1-5|TRBV19|.|.|14
CASKVGNSNQPQHF
TGTGCCAGTAAGGTCGGGAATAGCAATCAGCCCCAGCATTTT
>TRBJ1-6|TRBV28|TRBD1|once|16
CASSGPGQGFSSPLHF
TGTGCCAGCAGCGGACCGGGACAGGGGTTTAGTTCACCCCTCCACTTT
>TRBJ1-5|TRBV27|.|.|13
CATTPHSNQPQHF
TGTGCCACCACCCCCCATAGCAATCAGCCCCAGCATTTT
>TRBJ2-3|TRBV6-5|.|once|15
CASSYSRTSTDTQYF
TGTGCCAGCAGTTACTCCCGGACTAGCACAGATACGCAGTATTTT
>TRBJ2-7|TRBV10-2|TRBD2|few|16
CASSDWGLAGAYEQYF
TGCGCCAGCAGTGATTGGGGACTAGCGGGAGCCTACGAGCAGTACTTC
>TRBJ1-2|TRBV28|.|.|11
CATHIGYGYTF
TGTGCCACCCATATAGGCTATGGCTACACCTTC
>TRBJ1-1|TRBV29-1|.|.|13
CSVVRGLNTEAFF
TGCAGCGTTGTACGGGGGTTGAACACTGAAGCTTTCTTT
>TRBJ2-3|TRBV7-2|.|.|13
CASSSQSTDTQYF
TGTGCCAGCAGCTCCCAGAGCACAGATACGCAGTATTTT
>TRBJ2-7|TRBV11-3|.|few|13
CASSLVGLYEQYF
TGTGCCAGCAGCTTAGTGGGTCTGTACGAGCAGTACTTC
>TRBJ2-5|TRBV9|TRBD2|.|19
CASSVYSGTSGRAAETQYF
TGTGCCAGCAGCGTATACTCCGGGACTAGCGGGAGGGCCGCAGAGACCCAGTACTTC
>TRBJ1-1|TRBV7-9|.|once|14
CASSKVGVYTEAFF
TGTGCCAGCAGCAAAGTCGGGGTGTACACTGAAGCTTTCTTT
>TRBJ2-7|TRBV29-1|TRBD1|.|13
CSVRDRGNYEQYF
TGCAGCGTTCGGGACAGGGGGAACTACGAGCAGTACTTC
>TRBJ2-2|TRBV2|.|.|14
CASSRDLNAGELFF
TGTGCCAGCAGTCGGGACCTGAACGCCGGGGAGCTGTTTTTT
>TRBJ1-5|TRBV28|.|.|15
CASSHRGDYRQPQHF
TGTGCCAGCAGTCATCGAGGGGATTATCGTCAGCCCCAGCATTTT